This T cell receptor beta chain was sequenced during a study of cytomegalovirus exposure and HLA in healthy donors. Overall study results and limits: Reports credit the classifier with highly specific, highly sensitive diagnosis of cytomegalovirus status. It was shown in a later analysis that HLA-associated TCR beta chains were more clonally expanded than other, equally common chains. Presence/absence analyses took donor sequencing depth as roughly uniform.

The germline gives CDR1 SGHNT, CDR2 YYREEE (reference sequence). CDR3 length: 14 residues. The J segment lost 10 bases and the V segment lost 2 bases, leaving 9 bases of the junction unmatched. On this clone: Its antigen is still unknown.

The PCR employed 60 Vbeta primers together with 13 Jbeta primers. Profiling relied on immunoSEQ multiplex PCR, and the TCRdb table lists in-frame clones only, not all of them. The repertoire holds more than 95,000 clones, with roughly 75% as singletons. This chain links TRBV5-4 with TRBJ2-1, with 7 bases lining up with TRBD2. The TCR was taken from a woman in her forties in good health and CMV-seronegative. What was sequenced was PBMCs. For the CDR3, the DNA is TGTGCCAGCAGCTTAGCGGCGGGAGCCCCCGAGCAGTTCTTC. Residues: CASSLAAGAPEQFF.